This is a list of T cell receptor beta chains from one sample in a study of cytomegalovirus exposure and HLA in healthy donors. Here immunoSEQ multiplex PCR was the method, and the copy in TCRdb shows in-frame clones only, minus some. The profile shows 85,000 to 100,000 clones, around 59% of them singletons. Sequencing used PBMCs. The receptors come from a human donor in good health. CDR3s include the opening cysteine and the closing phenylalanine or tryptophan. The D gene is left open where the match is weak. Clone size is shown for a subset of rows, as once, few, many or a class of expanded clone.

size,J,D,V,CDR3,DNA
.,TRBJ1-4,.,TRBV6-1,CASSGIRQTTF,TGTGCCAGCAGTGGAATACGACAGACAACCTTT
once,TRBJ2-3,TRBD2,TRBV30,CAWSPLAGSTDTQYF,TGTGCCTGGAGTCCTCTAGCGGGTTCAACAGATACGCAGTATTTT
few,TRBJ2-3,TRBD2,TRBV6-5,CASSLHRGGKNTQYF,TGTGCCAGCAGTCTACACCGGGGGGGGAAAAATACGCAGTATTTT
.,TRBJ2-3,.,TRBV5-1,CASSLGQGPPYTQYF,TGCGCCAGCAGCTTGGGCCAGGGGCCCCCCTATACGCAGTATTTT
.,TRBJ1-1,.,TRBV7-9,CASSPGLPPQAFF,TGTGCCAGCAGCCCCGGACTCCCCCCTCAAGCTTTCTTT
once,TRBJ2-3,TRBD1,TRBV5-6,CASSRTGSSTDTQYF,TGTGCCAGCAGCCGGACAGGCTCTAGCACAGATACGCAGTATTTT
once,TRBJ2-1,.,TRBV9,CASSVGGGGAWNEQFF,TGTGCCAGCAGCGTAGGCGGAGGGGGGGCCTGGAATGAGCAGTTCTTC
.,TRBJ2-5,.,TRBV5-1,CASSLDLGQETQYF,TGCGCCAGCAGCTTGGATCTCGGGCAAGAGACCCAGTACTTC
.,TRBJ1-2,.,TRBV7-9,CASSLVSGNYGYTF,TGTGCCAGCAGCTTAGTTTCCGGGAACTATGGCTACACCTTC
.,TRBJ1-2,TRBD1,TRBV4-3,CASSRGTGSFHGYTF,TGCGCCAGCAGTCGCGGGACAGGGTCCTTCCATGGCTACACCTTC
.,TRBJ1-2,.,TRBV2,CASSARGLNYGYTF,TGTGCCAGCTCCGCCCGAGGGTTAAACTATGGCTACACCTTC
few,TRBJ1-1,TRBD1,TRBV4-1,CASSPGPGQMNTEAFF,TGCGCCAGCAGCCCAGGGCCGGGACAGATGAACACTGAAGCTTTCTTT
.,TRBJ1-1,.,TRBV7-3,CASSLAQRGTGQLSMDTEAFF,TGTGCCAGCAGCTTAGCCCAGCGGGGAACAGGGCAATTGAGTATGGACACTGAAGCTTTCTTT
.,TRBJ1-6,TRBD1,TRBV9,CASSASTGVAPLHF,TGTGCCAGCAGCGCGTCAACAGGGGTTGCACCCCTCCACTTT
few,TRBJ2-1,TRBD2,TRBV19,CASSKTTSGAGYLSYNEQFF,TGTGCCAGTAGTAAAACGACTAGCGGGGCAGGTTACCTCTCCTACAATGAGCAGTTCTTC
.,TRBJ2-3,TRBD1,TRBV5-5,CASSLDRGADTQYF,TGTGCCAGCAGCTTGGACAGGGGAGCAGATACGCAGTATTTT
.,TRBJ1-4,.,TRBV5-1,CASSLAAGALGEKLFF,TGCGCCAGCAGCTTGGCCGCAGGGGCCCTGGGTGAAAAACTGTTTTTT
few,TRBJ2-7,.,TRBV15,CATSRGGRGAYEQYF,TGTGCCACCAGCAGAGGGGGCAGGGGTGCCTACGAGCAGTACTTC
.,TRBJ2-4,.,TRBV4-3,CASSQGHSGNIQYF,TGCGCCAGCAGCCAGGGACATTCGGGGAACATTCAGTACTTC
once,TRBJ1-4,.,TRBV7-9,CASSLGIENEKLFF,TGTGCCAGCAGCTTAGGTATAGAGAATGAAAAACTGTTTTTT
.,TRBJ2-1,TRBD2,TRBV11-3,CASSPISAGGLNEQFF,TGTGCCAGCAGCCCCATATCAGCGGGGGGTTTGAATGAGCAGTTCTTC
.,TRBJ2-5,.,TRBV7-2,CASSLGRRGRETQYF,TGTGCCAGCAGCTTAGGGAGGAGAGGACGGGAGACCCAGTACTTC
.,TRBJ1-6,TRBD1,TRBV6-1,CASSEAGDRGSPLHF,TGTGCCAGCAGTGAAGCGGGCGACAGGGGATCACCCCTCCACTTT
few,TRBJ1-2,.,TRBV14,CASSQGTFYGYTF,TGTGCCAGCAGCCAAGGGACATTTTATGGCTACACCTTC
.,TRBJ2-2,.,TRBV5-1,CASTLRGGAGTGELFF,TGCGCCAGCACCCTAAGGGGGGGCGCAGGCACCGGGGAGCTGTTTTTT
.,TRBJ1-5,.,TRBV2,CASSVSWAVYSNQPQHF,TGTGCCAGCAGTGTTTCGTGGGCCGTTTATAGCAATCAGCCCCAGCATTTT
.,TRBJ2-5,TRBD2,TRBV10-3,CAISAIAGEETQYF,TGTGCCATCAGCGCGATAGCGGGGGAAGAGACCCAGTACTTC
once,TRBJ2-5,.,TRBV29-1,CSVEVRVPETQYF,TGCAGCGTTGAAGTGAGAGTCCCGGAGACCCAGTACTTC
.,TRBJ2-7,TRBD1,TRBV19,CASSIHRDSYEQYF,TGTGCCAGTAGTATACACCGGGACAGCTACGAGCAGTACTTC
few,TRBJ2-3,.,TRBV30,CAWGHNTDTQYF,TGTGCCTGGGGGCACAACACAGATACGCAGTATTTT
.,TRBJ2-4,TRBD2,TRBV2,CASSDPMAGGYIQYF,TGTGCCAGCAGTGATCCTATGGCGGGGGGTTACATTCAGTACTTC
.,TRBJ2-1,.,TRBV4-3,CASSQEQGASGDEQFF,TGCGCCAGCAGCCAAGAGCAGGGGGCTAGCGGCGATGAGCAGTTCTTC
.,TRBJ1-2,.,TRBV7-9,CASSLGGNYGYTF,TGTGCCAGCAGCTTAGGAGGGAACTATGGCTACACCTTC
.,TRBJ2-3,.,TRBV6-6,CASSIDGESTDTQYF,TGTGCCAGCAGTATCGACGGGGAGTCCACAGATACGCAGTATTTT
.,TRBJ2-4,TRBD1,TRBV7-3,CASSYTGVGAKNIQYF,TGTGCCAGCAGCTATACAGGGGTGGGAGCCAAAAACATTCAGTACTTC
.,TRBJ1-6,.,TRBV18,CASSPITYNSPLHF,TGTGCCAGCTCACCAATCACCTATAATTCACCCCTCCACTTT
.,TRBJ2-7,.,TRBV4-1,CASSQTGLIYEQYF,TGCGCCAGCAGCCAAACAGGTTTAATCTACGAGCAGTACTTC
.,TRBJ1-5,TRBD1,TRBV5-5,CASSLAGTGVNQPQHF,TGTGCCAGCAGCTTGGCCGGGACAGGGGTCAATCAGCCCCAGCATTTT
.,TRBJ2-5,.,TRBV6-5,CASSYEGRGVETQYF,TGTGCCAGCAGTTACGAGGGCAGGGGAGTTGAGACCCAGTACTTC
.,TRBJ2-4,.,TRBV27,CASSLHRDSIQYF,TGTGCCAGCAGTTTACACAGGGATAGCATTCAGTACTTC
.,TRBJ1-4,TRBD1,TRBV6-1,CASSPTTGINEKLFF,TGTGCCAGCAGCCCCACGACAGGGATTAATGAAAAACTGTTTTTT
once,TRBJ2-3,.,TRBV9,CASSRISSPFTDTQYF,TGTGCCAGCAGCCGTATATCTAGCCCTTTCACAGATACGCAGTATTTT
once,TRBJ1-3,.,TRBV7-9,CASSLSGGNTIYF,TGTGCCAGCAGCTTGAGCGGTGGAAACACCATATATTTT